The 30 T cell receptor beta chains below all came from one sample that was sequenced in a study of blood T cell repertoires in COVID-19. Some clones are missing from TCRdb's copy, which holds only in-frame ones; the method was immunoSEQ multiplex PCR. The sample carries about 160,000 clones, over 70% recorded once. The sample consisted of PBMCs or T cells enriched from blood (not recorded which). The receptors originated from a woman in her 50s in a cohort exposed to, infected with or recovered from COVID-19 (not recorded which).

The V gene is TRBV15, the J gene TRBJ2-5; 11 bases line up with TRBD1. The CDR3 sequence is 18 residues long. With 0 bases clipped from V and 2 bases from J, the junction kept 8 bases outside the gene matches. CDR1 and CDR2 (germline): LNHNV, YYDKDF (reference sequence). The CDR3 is CATSRDRGTGGFQETQYF. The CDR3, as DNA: TGTGCCACCAGCAGAGATCGGGGGACAGGGGGTTTTCAAGAGACCCAGTACTTC.

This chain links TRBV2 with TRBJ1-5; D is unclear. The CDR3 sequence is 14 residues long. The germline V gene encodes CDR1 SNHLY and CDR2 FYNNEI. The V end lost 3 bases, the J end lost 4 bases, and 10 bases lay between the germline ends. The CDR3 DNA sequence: TGTGCCAGCAGTGAGACGCGGATTAATCAGCCCCAGCATTTT. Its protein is CASSETRINQPQHF.

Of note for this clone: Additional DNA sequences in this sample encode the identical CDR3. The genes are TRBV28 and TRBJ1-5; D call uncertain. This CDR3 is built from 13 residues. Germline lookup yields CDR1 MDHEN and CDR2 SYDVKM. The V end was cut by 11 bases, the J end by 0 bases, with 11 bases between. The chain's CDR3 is CASRRYSNQPQHF. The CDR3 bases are TGTGCCTCCCGCAGGTATAGCAATCAGCCCCAGCATTTT. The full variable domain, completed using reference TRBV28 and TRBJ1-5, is DVKVTQSSRYLVKRTGEKVFLECVQDMDHENMFWYRQDPGLGLRLIYFSYDVKMKEKGDIPEGYSVSREKKERFSLILESASTNQTSMYLCASRRYSNQPQHFGDGTRLSIL.

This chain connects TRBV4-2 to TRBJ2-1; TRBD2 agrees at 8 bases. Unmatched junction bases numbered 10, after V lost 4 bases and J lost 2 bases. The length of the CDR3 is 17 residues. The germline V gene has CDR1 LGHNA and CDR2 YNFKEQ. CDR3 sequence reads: CASSLALAGGTYNEQFF. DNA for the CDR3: TGTGCCAGCAGCCTAGCTCTGGCGGGGGGAACCTACAATGAGCAGTTCTTC.

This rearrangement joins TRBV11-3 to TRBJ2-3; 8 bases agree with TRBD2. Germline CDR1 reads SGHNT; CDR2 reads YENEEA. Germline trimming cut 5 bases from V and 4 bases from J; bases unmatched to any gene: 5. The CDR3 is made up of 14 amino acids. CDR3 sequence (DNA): TGTGCCAGCAGCCCCACTAGCGGCGCAGATACGCAGTATTTT. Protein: CASSPTSGADTQYF.

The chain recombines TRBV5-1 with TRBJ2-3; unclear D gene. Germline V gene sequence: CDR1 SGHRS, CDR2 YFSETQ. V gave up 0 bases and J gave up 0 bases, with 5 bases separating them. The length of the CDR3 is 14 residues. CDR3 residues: CASSLGASTDTQYF. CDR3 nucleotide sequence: TGCGCCAGCAGCTTGGGGGCCAGCACAGATACGCAGTATTTT.

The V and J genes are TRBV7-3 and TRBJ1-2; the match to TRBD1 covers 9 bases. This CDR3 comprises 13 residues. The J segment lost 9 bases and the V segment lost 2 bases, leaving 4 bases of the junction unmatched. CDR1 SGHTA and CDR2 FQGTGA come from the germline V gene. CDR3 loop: CASSLGQGRSYTF. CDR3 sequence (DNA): TGTGCCAGCAGCTTAGGACAGGGGAGAAGCTACACCTTC.

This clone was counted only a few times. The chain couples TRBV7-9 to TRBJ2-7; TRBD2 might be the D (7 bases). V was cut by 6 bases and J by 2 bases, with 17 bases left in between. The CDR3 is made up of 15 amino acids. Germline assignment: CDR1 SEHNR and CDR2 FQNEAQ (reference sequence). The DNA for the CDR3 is TGTGCCAGCAGTCAAGGGGGGGCCCTCACCTACGAGCAGTACTTC. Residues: CASSQGGALTYEQYF.

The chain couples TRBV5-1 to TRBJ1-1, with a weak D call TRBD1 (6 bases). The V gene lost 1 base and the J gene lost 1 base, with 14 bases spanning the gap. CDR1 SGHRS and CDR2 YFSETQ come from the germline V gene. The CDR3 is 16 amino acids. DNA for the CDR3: TGCGCCAGCAGCTTGACAGGGATCGATGGGAACACTGAAGCTTTCTTT. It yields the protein CASSLTGIDGNTEAFF.

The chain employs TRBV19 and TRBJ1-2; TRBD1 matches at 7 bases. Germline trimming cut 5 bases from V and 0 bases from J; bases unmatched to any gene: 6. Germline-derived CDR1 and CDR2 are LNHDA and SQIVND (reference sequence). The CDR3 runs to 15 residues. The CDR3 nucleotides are TGTGCCAGTAGTCATGGGGACAGTCCTAACTATGGCTACACCTTC. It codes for CASSHGDSPNYGYTF.

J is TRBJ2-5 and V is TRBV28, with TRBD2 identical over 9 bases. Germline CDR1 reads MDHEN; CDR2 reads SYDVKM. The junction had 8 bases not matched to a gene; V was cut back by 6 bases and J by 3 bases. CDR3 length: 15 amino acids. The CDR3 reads CASSPAGGYEETQYF. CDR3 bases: TGTGCCAGCAGCCCAGCGGGGGGTTATGAAGAGACCCAGTACTTC.

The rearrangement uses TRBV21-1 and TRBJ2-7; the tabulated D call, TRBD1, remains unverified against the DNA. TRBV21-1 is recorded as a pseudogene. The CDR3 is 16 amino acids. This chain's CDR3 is CASSKRQGRLSYEQYF. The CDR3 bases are TGTGCCAGCAGCAAACGGCAGGGGCGTTTATCCTACGAGCAGTACTTC.

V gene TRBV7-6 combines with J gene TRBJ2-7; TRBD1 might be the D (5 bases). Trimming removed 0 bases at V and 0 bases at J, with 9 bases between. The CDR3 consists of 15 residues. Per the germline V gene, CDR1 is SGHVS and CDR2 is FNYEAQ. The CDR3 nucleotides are TGTGCCAGCAGCTTAGCGCAGGGCCCCTCCTACGAGCAGTACTTC. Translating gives CASSLAQGPSYEQYF. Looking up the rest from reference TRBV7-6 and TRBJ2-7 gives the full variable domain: GAGVSQSPRYKVTKRGQDVALRCDPISGHVSLYWYRQALGQGPEFLTYFNYEAQQDKSGLPNDRFSAERPEGSISTLTIQRTEQRDSAMYRCASSLAQGPSYEQYFGPGTRLTVT.

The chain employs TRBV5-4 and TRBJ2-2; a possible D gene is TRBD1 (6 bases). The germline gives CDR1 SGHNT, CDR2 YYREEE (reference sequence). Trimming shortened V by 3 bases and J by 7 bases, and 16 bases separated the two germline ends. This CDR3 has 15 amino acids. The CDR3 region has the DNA TGTGCCAGCAGCTCAAACCTCGGACAGTTCGGGGAGCTGTTTTTT. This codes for CASSSNLGQFGELFF.

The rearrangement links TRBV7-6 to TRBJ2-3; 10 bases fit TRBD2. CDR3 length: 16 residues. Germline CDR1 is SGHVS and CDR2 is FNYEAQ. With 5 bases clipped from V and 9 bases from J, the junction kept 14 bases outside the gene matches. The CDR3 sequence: CASSPTGAGGPGTQYF. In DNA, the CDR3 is TGTGCCAGCAGCCCCACTGGAGCGGGGGGGCCAGGGACGCAGTATTTT.

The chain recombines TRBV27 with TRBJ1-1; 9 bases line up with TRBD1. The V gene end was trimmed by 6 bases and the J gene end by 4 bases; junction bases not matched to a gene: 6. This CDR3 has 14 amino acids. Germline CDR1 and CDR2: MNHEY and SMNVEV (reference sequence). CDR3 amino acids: CASRIQGALTEAFF. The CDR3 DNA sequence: TGTGCCAGCAGGATACAGGGGGCGCTCACTGAAGCTTTCTTT.

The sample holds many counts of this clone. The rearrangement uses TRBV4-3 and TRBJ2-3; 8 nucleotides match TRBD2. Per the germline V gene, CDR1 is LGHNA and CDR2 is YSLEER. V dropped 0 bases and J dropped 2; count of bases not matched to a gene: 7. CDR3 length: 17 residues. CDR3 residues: CASSQDPAGDPTDTQYF. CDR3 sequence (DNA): TGCGCCAGCAGCCAAGACCCAGCGGGGGACCCCACAGATACGCAGTATTTT.

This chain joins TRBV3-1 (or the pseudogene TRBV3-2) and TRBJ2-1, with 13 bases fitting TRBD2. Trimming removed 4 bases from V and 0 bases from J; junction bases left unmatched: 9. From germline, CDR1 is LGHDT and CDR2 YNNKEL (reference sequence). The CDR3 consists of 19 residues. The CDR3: CASSRNPGLAGSSYNEQFF. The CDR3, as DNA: TGTGCCAGCAGCCGGAACCCGGGACTAGCGGGGAGCTCCTACAATGAGCAGTTCTTC.

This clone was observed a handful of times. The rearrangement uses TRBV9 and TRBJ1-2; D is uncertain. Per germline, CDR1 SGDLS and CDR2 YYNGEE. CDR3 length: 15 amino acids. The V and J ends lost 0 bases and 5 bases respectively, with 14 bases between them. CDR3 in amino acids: CASSVEGGYGYGYTF. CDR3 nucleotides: TGTGCCAGCAGCGTAGAGGGAGGATATGGTTATGGCTACACCTTC.

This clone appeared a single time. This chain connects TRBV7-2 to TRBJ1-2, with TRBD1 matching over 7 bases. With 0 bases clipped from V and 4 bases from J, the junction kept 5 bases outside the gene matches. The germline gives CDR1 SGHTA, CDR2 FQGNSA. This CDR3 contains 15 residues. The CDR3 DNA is TGTGCCAGCAGCTTAGCGAGGGGGGACAGCTATGGCTACACCTTC. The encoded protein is CASSLARGDSYGYTF.

The CDR3 loop reads CSARAQGTEAFF. DNA of the CDR3: TGCAGTGCTCGTGCCCAGGGCACTGAAGCTTTCTTT. The chain joins TRBV20-1 to TRBJ1-1; D may be TRBD1 (5 bases). Germline CDR1 DFQATT, CDR2 SNEGSKA (reference sequence). The CDR3 runs 12 residues. Trimming stripped 5 bases from V and 4 bases from J, with 11 bases between.

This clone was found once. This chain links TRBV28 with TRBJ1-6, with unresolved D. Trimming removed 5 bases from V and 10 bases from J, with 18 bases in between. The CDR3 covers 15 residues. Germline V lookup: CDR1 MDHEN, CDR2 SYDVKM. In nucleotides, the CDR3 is TGTGCCAGCAGTCCCCGATCGGGGTGGGAATCACCCCTCCACTTT. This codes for CASSPRSGWESPLHF.

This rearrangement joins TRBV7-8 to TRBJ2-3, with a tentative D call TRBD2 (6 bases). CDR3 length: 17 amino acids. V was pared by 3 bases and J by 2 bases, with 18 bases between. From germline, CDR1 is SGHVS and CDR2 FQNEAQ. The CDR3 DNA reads TGTGCCAGCAGCTTCCTTAATGCAGCGCGGGACACAGATACGCAGTATTTT. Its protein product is CASSFLNAARDTDTQYF.

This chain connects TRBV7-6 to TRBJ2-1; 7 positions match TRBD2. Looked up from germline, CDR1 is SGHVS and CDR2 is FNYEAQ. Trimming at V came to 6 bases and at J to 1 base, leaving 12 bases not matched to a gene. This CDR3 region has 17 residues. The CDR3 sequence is CASSLPLSGKSYNEQFF. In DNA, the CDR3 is TGTGCCAGCAGTCTCCCCCTAAGCGGGAAATCCTACAATGAGCAGTTCTTC.

CDR3 coding DNA: TGTGCCAGCAGCCGATCGGCGGGGGGGCGTGTAACTGCAGATACGCAGTATTTT. Its translation: CASSRSAGGRVTADTQYF. V usage is TRBV5-4 and J usage is TRBJ2-3, with 9 bases matching TRBD2. CDR1 and CDR2 from the germline V gene are SGHNT and YYREEE (reference sequence). CDR3 length: 18 amino acids. The ends lost 4 bases at V and 4 bases at J; junction bases unmatched: 16. The full variable domain, its missing parts supplied by reference TRBV5-4 and TRBJ2-3, is ETGVTQSPTHLIKTRGQQVTLRCSSQSGHNTVSWYQQALGQGPQFIFQYYREEENGRGNFPPRFSGLQFPNYSSELNVNALELDDSALYLCASSRSAGGRVTADTQYFGPGTRLTVL.

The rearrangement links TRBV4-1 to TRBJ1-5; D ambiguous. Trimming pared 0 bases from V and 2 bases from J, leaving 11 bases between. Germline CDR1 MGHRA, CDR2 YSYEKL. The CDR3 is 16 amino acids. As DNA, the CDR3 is TGCGCCAGCAGCCAAGAACAGAGCGGGCGCAATCAGCCCCAGCATTTT. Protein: CASSQEQSGRNQPQHF.

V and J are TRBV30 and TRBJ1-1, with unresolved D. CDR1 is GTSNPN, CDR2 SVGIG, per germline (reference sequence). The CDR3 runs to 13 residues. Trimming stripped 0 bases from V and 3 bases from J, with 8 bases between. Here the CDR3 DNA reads TGTGCCTGGAGTGTAGGGAGGCACACTGAAGCTTTCTTT. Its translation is CAWSVGRHTEAFF.

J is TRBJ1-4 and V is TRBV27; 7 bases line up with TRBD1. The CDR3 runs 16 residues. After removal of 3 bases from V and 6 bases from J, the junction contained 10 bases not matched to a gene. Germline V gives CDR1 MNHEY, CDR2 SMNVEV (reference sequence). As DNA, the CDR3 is TGTGCCAGCAGTTTTTTCCGGGACAGAGCTTATGAAAAACTGTTTTTT. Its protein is CASSFFRDRAYEKLFF.

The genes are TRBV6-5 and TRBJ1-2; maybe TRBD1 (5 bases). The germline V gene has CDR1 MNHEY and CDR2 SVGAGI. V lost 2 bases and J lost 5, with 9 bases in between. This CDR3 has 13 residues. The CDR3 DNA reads TGTGCCAGCAGTTACAACAGGTGGTATGGCTACACCTTC. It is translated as CASSYNRWYGYTF.

The CDR3: CATSRGQGGAQETQYF. Written as DNA, the CDR3 is TGTGCCACCAGCAGAGGACAGGGGGGGGCTCAAGAGACCCAGTACTTC. This chain uses TRBV15 with TRBJ2-5; 9 nucleotides match TRBD1. V dropped 1 base and J dropped 2; count of bases not matched to a gene: 5. The CDR3 sequence is 16 residues long. The germline V gene encodes CDR1 LNHNV and CDR2 YYDKDF (reference sequence).